This T cell receptor (beta chain) is drawn from a study of graft-versus-host responses after intestinal transplantation. The wider study: Recipients were all induced with anti-thymocyte globulin, then given tacrolimus and steroids for approximately 3 years.

Once graft tissue had been processed, intraepithelial and lamina propria lymphocytes were released. Method: immunoSEQ multiplex PCR; TCRdb's copy keeps in-frame clones and lacks some. The sample consists of 15,000 to 20,000 clones, 80% of them appearing once. The junction had 7 bases not matched to a gene; V was cut back by 3 bases and J by 2 bases. CDR1 is SGHRS and CDR2 is YFSETQ in the germline V gene. The CDR3 runs 15 residues. The source is a human patient who received an intestinal transplant, so some T cells may come from the graft donor. This specimen was ileum tissue, taken approximately 110 days after intestinal transplant. The V and J genes are TRBV5-1 and TRBJ2-7; 8 bases align to TRBD1. The CDR3 sequence is CASSSRQGRAYEQYF. The CDR3 region has the DNA TGCGCCAGCAGCTCTCGACAGGGGAGAGCCTACGAGCAGTACTTC.